This TCR beta chain was captured by sequencing in a study of human T cells and chemical hapten exposure. Study at large: Small volume differences among pooled libraries mainly caused per-sample TCR yield variation. Overall study results and limits: Expanded TCRs grouped into significantly more large CDR3 similarity clusters than controls produced.

Described time point: patch test 2, 6 weeks after DPC sensitization. Treatment of the sample: therapeutic diphenylcyclopropenone sensitization with weekly scalp DPC. Many counts were recorded for this clonotype. Antigen specificity is unknown. CDR1 is SGHTA and CDR2 is FQGNSA in the germline V gene. This CDR3 region has 16 residues. Trimming cost V 2 bases and J 5 bases, with 13 bases left between them. In TCRdb, the RACE reads were re-called with MiXCR into one record per CDR3 protein. Here the sample spans about 380,000 distinct CDR3 sequences, around 6% being singletons. This sequence was found in a woman aged 18-29 years with alopecia areata. Some clones in this sample may be carry-over from other donors' samples. The chain joins TRBV7-2 to TRBJ1-6; a weak D match, TRBD1 (6 bases). The sample in question was whole blood, obtained in connection with sensitization to the hapten diphenylcyclopropenone (DPC). The CDR3 DNA sequence: TGTGCCAGCAGCTTAAATGGAGGGGGGAATAATTCACCCCTCCACTTT. It yields the protein CASSLNGGGNNSPLHF.